The next 31 T cell receptor beta chains were all read from a single sample in a study of T cell responses to AZD1222 COVID-19 vaccine. Sequencing was performed with immunoSEQ multiplex PCR; in TCRdb, only in-frame clones are kept and a portion is missing. The table has around 150,000 clones, 90% seen once. The specimen was peripheral blood, collected on day 0 of AZD1222 vaccination. Source of these receptors: an adult in good health.

This clone has only one observation. The chain carries TRBV5-1 and TRBJ2-2; possible D gene TRBD1, 6 bases. The CDR3 sequence is 15 residues long. Germline V gene data show CDR1 as SGHRS and CDR2 as YFSETQ. The V end was cut by 0 bases, the J end by 7 bases, with 13 bases between. The CDR3 coding sequence is TGCGCCAGCAGCTTGGAGGGGGTCGGTATCGGGGAGCTGTTTTTT. Residues: CASSLEGVGIGELFF.

The V gene is TRBV7-3, the J gene TRBJ1-1; possible D gene TRBD1, 6 bases. Germline V gene sequence: CDR1 SGHTA, CDR2 FQGTGA. Trimming cost V 5 bases and J 0 bases, with 10 bases left between them. The CDR3 runs to 14 residues. CDR3 protein: CASSPTGVNTEAFF. CDR3 sequence (DNA): TGTGCCAGCAGCCCGACAGGTGTGAACACTGAAGCTTTCTTT. Full variable domain (remainder filled in from reference TRBV7-3 and TRBJ1-1): GAGVSQTPSNKVTEKGKYVELRCDPISGHTALYWYRQSLGQGPEFLIYFQGTGAADDSGLPNDRFFAVRPEGSVSTLKIQRTERGDSAVYLCASSPTGVNTEAFFGQGTRLTVV.

J is TRBJ2-7 and V is TRBV24-1, with D perhaps TRBD1 (7 bases). Deletions cut 5 bases from V and 5 bases from J, with 12 bases between. CDR1 is KGHDR, CDR2 SFDVKD, per germline. The CDR3 spans 13 residues. CDR3: CATSGQGGHEQYF. CDR3 nucleotide sequence: TGTGCCACCAGTGGGCAGGGGGGCCACGAGCAGTACTTC.

The CDR3 DNA is TGTGCCTCCACCGGGGGGACGACAGGGACGAACACCGGGGAGCTGTTTTTT. Its translation is CASTGGTTGTNTGELFF. V gene TRBV10-3 combines with J gene TRBJ2-2; the D call may be TRBD1 or TRBD2 (7 bases each). CDR3 length: 17 amino acids. V dropped 11 bases and J dropped 0 bases, with 22 bases sitting between them. Germline V lookup: CDR1 ENHRY, CDR2 SYGVKD.

The CDR3 here is CASSEGVVRGNQPQHF. The CDR3 coding sequence is TGTGCCAGCAGTGAAGGGGTAGTTCGGGGCAATCAGCCCCAGCATTTT. J is TRBJ1-5 and V is TRBV6-1, with no clear D. The ends were cut back, 1 base at V and 2 bases at J, with 12 bases in the middle. The CDR3 loop spans 16 amino acids. The V gene's germline CDR1 is MNHNS and CDR2 SASEGT.

V usage is TRBV4-1 and J usage is TRBJ2-7; 7 bases align to TRBD1. CDR3 length: 15 residues. V lost 4 bases, J lost 0 bases, and 6 bases stayed unmatched. Germline lookup yields CDR1 MGHRA and CDR2 YSYEKL. The CDR3 region has the DNA TGCGCCAGCAGCCTCTACGGGGACAGCTCCTACGAGCAGTACTTC. This encodes CASSLYGDSSYEQYF.

J is TRBJ2-7 and V is TRBV6-5, with TRBD1 matching 8 bases. The V gene end was trimmed by 4 bases and the J gene end by 3 bases; junction bases not matched to a gene: 11. CDR3 size: 16 residues. The germline V gene encodes CDR1 MNHEY and CDR2 SVGAGI. CDR3 protein: CASSSQGATLNYEQYF. In DNA, the CDR3 is TGTGCCAGCAGTTCCCAGGGGGCCACCCTTAACTACGAGCAGTACTTC.

This chain uses TRBV9 with TRBJ2-2; D might be TRBD1 (6 bases). CDR1 and CDR2 (germline): SGDLS, YYNGEE. CDR3 length equals 16 residues. The V end lost 1 base, the J end lost 3 bases, and 13 bases lay between the germline ends. The CDR3 here is CASSVSLSGDTGELFF. CDR3 nucleotides: TGTGCCAGCAGCGTATCATTGTCAGGGGACACCGGGGAGCTGTTTTTT.

As to this clone: The same CDR3 is also encoded by other DNA sequences in this sample. The chain carries TRBV18 and TRBJ2-5; no clear D gene. V lost 3 bases, J lost 2 bases, and 4 bases lay in between. From germline, CDR1 is KGHSH and CDR2 LQKENI. The CDR3 loop spans 12 amino acids. The CDR3 DNA reads as TGTGCCAGCTCACCGAGGCAAGAGACCCAGTACTTC. Protein sequence: CASSPRQETQYF.

V usage is TRBV2 and J usage is TRBJ2-7, with D maybe TRBD1 (5 bases). The CDR3 has 13 amino acids. Trimming stripped 6 bases from V and 4 bases from J, with 13 bases between. The V gene's germline CDR1 is SNHLY and CDR2 FYNNEI. CDR3 in DNA: TGTGCCAGCAGCATCTTTCAGGGTTACGAGCAGTACTTC. Its protein product is CASSIFQGYEQYF. Full variable domain (missing parts from reference TRBV2 and TRBJ2-7): EPEVTQTPSHQVTQMGQEVILRCVPISNHLYFYWYRQILGQKVEFLVSFYNNEISEKSEIFDDQFSVERPDGSNFTLKIRSTKLEDSAMYFCASSIFQGYEQYFGPGTRLTVT.

This chain links TRBV6-5 with TRBJ1-4, with D possibly matching TRBD1 (5 bases). CDR3 length: 13 residues. The germline V gene encodes CDR1 MNHEY and CDR2 SVGAGI. The V end was cut by 6 bases, the J end by 14 bases, with 19 bases between. The CDR3 DNA sequence: TGTGCCAGCAGGACTAGGACATTCGGTAAGCTGTTTTTT. Its translation: CASRTRTFGKLFF.

The chain is built from TRBV4-3 and TRBJ1-3, with 7 bases lining up with TRBD1. This CDR3 comprises 16 residues. The trim removed 4 bases at V and 2 bases at J, leaving 8 bases unmatched. Germline-derived CDR1 and CDR2 are LGHNA and YSLEER. CDR3 sequence: CASSRSTGTPGNTIYF. DNA for the CDR3: TGCGCCAGCAGCCGGTCGACAGGGACTCCTGGAAACACCATATATTTT.

This sequence joins TRBV3-1 (or the pseudogene TRBV3-2) and TRBJ1-2; perhaps TRBD1 as D (6 bases). CDR1 is LGHDT and CDR2 is YNNKEL in the germline V gene (reference sequence). This CDR3 region has 14 residues. Trimming cost V 4 bases and J 7 bases, with 16 bases left between them. The CDR3 DNA reads TGTGCCAGCAGCCCGCCGGAAGGGGGGCTTGGCTACACCTTC. This translates into CASSPPEGGLGYTF.

This clone came up once. The CDR3: CASAFVGGDTEAFF. CDR3 nucleotide sequence: TGTGCCAGTGCCTTCGTTGGGGGTGACACTGAAGCTTTCTTT. The chain uses TRBV19 and TRBJ1-1, with D possibly being TRBD1 (5 bases). The CDR3 extends over 14 amino acids. Germline-derived CDR1 and CDR2 are LNHDA and SQIVND (reference sequence). Trimming took off 8 bases at V and 3 bases at J, with 16 bases between the two ends.

The chain employs TRBV4-3 and TRBJ1-2; the D gene is possibly TRBD1 (6 bases). This CDR3 comprises 13 residues. Germline values: CDR1 LGHNA, CDR2 YSLEER. Between the trimmed V and J ends, which lost 3 bases and 7 bases, there was a span of 12 bases. The CDR3 protein is CASSQPGAGGYTF. The CDR3 DNA follows: TGCGCCAGCAGCCAGCCAGGGGCCGGTGGCTACACCTTC.

This clone was observed a few times. CDR3 DNA: TGTGCCAGGGACCTCGGACAGGGAACCTACGAGCAGTACTTC. Amino acid sequence: CARDLGQGTYEQYF. This sequence joins TRBV2 and TRBJ2-7; TRBD1 matches at 8 bases. Germline CDR1 SNHLY, CDR2 FYNNEI. Trimming took 9 bases from V and 2 from J; bases not matched to a gene: 9. The CDR3 sequence is 14 residues long.

This clone appeared once. V is TRBV7-2 and J is TRBJ1-5, with a weak D call TRBD1 (6 bases). Germline assignment: CDR1 SGHTA and CDR2 FQGNSA. V dropped 1 base and J dropped 0 bases, with 16 bases sitting between them. The CDR3 is made up of 18 amino acids. CDR3 protein: CASSLELRTDYSNQPQHF. CDR3 coding DNA: TGTGCCAGCAGCTTAGAGCTTCGGACAGATTATAGCAATCAGCCCCAGCATTTT.

V and J are TRBV30 and TRBJ2-1; 10 bases are a match to TRBD2. The trim removed 2 bases at V and 10 bases at J, leaving 8 bases unmatched. This CDR3 is built from 14 residues. Per germline, CDR1 GTSNPN and CDR2 SVGIG (reference sequence). The CDR3 bases are TGTGCCTGGAGTCTACTAGCGGGGTTAGGAGAGCAGTTCTTC. This codes for CAWSLLAGLGEQFF.

The V call is TRBV27, the J call TRBJ1-4; D unresolved. Germline CDR1 MNHEY, CDR2 SMNVEV (reference sequence). This CDR3 has 13 residues. The V and J ends lost 2 bases and 8 bases respectively, with 9 bases between them. The CDR3 protein is CASSLPAREKLFF. The CDR3 region has the DNA TGTGCCAGCAGTTTACCCGCCCGGGAAAAACTGTTTTTT.

The genes are TRBV5-6 and TRBJ2-5; 7 nucleotides line up with TRBD1. CDR1 is SGHDT, CDR2 YYEEEE, per germline. V shed 4 bases, J shed 5 bases, and the junction held 5 bases outside the gene matches. This CDR3 spans 13 amino acids. The CDR3 protein is CASSPQGDETQYF. The CDR3, as DNA: TGTGCCAGCAGCCCCCAGGGGGATGAGACCCAGTACTTC. Full variable domain (rest looked up from reference TRBV5-6 and TRBJ2-5): DAGVTQSPTHLIKTRGQQVTLRCSPKSGHDTVSWYQQALGQGPQFIFQYYEEEERQRGNFPDRFSGHQFPNYSSELNVNALLLGDSALYLCASSPQGDETQYFGPGTRLLVL.

V gene TRBV15 combines with J gene TRBJ1-2; D ambiguous. There are 17 residues in the CDR3. Trimming shortened V by 0 bases and J by 1 base, and 15 bases separated the two germline ends. Germline V gene data show CDR1 as LNHNV and CDR2 as YYDKDF (reference sequence). CDR3 amino acids: CATSRDPGRLRNYGYTF. CDR3 sequence (DNA): TGTGCCACCAGCAGAGATCCCGGGCGGCTCCGTAACTATGGCTACACCTTC.

This clone turned up a few times. The chain employs TRBV10-3 and TRBJ2-7, with D perhaps matching TRBD1 or TRBD2 (5 bases each). This CDR3 is built from 13 residues. Deletions cut 5 bases from V and 1 base from J, with 9 bases between. CDR1 is ENHRY and CDR2 is SYGVKD in the germline V gene. CDR3 sequence: CAISLGTSYEQYF. CDR3 DNA sequence: TGTGCCATCAGTCTTGGGACGTCCTACGAGCAGTACTTC.

The V gene is TRBV29-1, the J gene TRBJ2-5; no firm D call. The CDR3 runs 15 residues. Germline loops: CDR1 SQVTM, CDR2 ANQGSEA. The germline V and J ends were trimmed by 1 base and 4 bases, with 16 bases remaining between them. CDR3 DNA: TGCAGCGTTGAAGTCAGGTTACCCCAGTCAGAGACCCAGTACTTC. Protein: CSVEVRLPQSETQYF.

The rearrangement joins TRBV29-1 to TRBJ2-3; D is unclear. V was shortened by 7 bases and J by 6 bases, with 17 bases between the two germline ends. The CDR3 extends over 13 amino acids. From germline, CDR1 is SQVTM and CDR2 ANQGSEA. CDR3 nucleotides: TGCAGCGCCAACGACGGTCCTCCGGATACGCAGTATTTT. Translation gives CSANDGPPDTQYF.

The chain is built from TRBV4-3 and TRBJ2-5; a possible D gene is TRBD1 (5 bases). The V and J ends lost 0 bases and 5 bases respectively, with 13 bases between them. In germline, CDR1 is LGHNA, CDR2 YSLEER. CDR3 size: 15 residues. This CDR3 is CASSQDAGILETQYF. The CDR3 nucleotides are TGCGCCAGCAGCCAAGATGCAGGGATTCTTGAGACCCAGTACTTC.

This chain links TRBV28 with TRBJ2-1; D remains ambiguous. V lost 2 bases and J 2 bases, leaving 10 bases between the germline ends. Germline V gene sequence: CDR1 MDHEN, CDR2 SYDVKM. The CDR3 extends over 15 amino acids. Here the CDR3 DNA reads TGTGCCAGCAGTTTACGGGCCATTGCCTACAATGAGCAGTTCTTC. Encoded protein: CASSLRAIAYNEQFF.

This rearrangement joins TRBV18 to TRBJ1-3, with 7 bases aligning to TRBD1. Per germline, CDR1 KGHSH and CDR2 LQKENI. V lost 3 bases and J lost 2; bases outside the gene matches: 4. CDR3 length: 15 residues. This CDR3 is CASSPNDRAGNTIYF. The CDR3 region has the DNA TGTGCCAGCTCACCGAACGACAGGGCTGGAAACACCATATATTTT.

This clone came up once. J is TRBJ1-1 and V is TRBV7-6; 7 bases map to TRBD1. Germline-derived CDR1 and CDR2 are SGHVS and FNYEAQ. The junction had 2 bases not matched to a gene; V was cut back by 1 base and J by 6 bases. This CDR3 spans 13 amino acids. CDR3 sequence: CASSLGQGAEAFF. The CDR3 DNA reads TGTGCCAGCAGCTTAGGTCAGGGGGCTGAAGCTTTCTTT.

This chain joins TRBV5-4 and TRBJ1-2, with 9 bases fitting TRBD1. Looked up from germline, CDR1 is SGHNT and CDR2 is YYREEE (reference sequence). V lost 2 bases and J lost 8; bases outside the gene matches: 10. This CDR3 spans 15 amino acids. The CDR3 here is CASSLVGTGSRGYTF. The CDR3 bases are TGTGCCAGCAGCTTAGTGGGGACAGGGTCGAGGGGCTACACCTTC.

The rearrangement links TRBV7-2 to TRBJ1-2; D may be TRBD1 (6 bases). Germline V gene lookup returns CDR1 SGHTA and CDR2 FQGNSA. This CDR3 contains 15 residues. Trimming took off 5 bases at V and 5 bases at J, with 18 bases between the two ends. The CDR3 region has the DNA TGTGCCAGCAGCCCCGGACAGCCACAATGGTATGGCTACACCTTC. This codes for CASSPGQPQWYGYTF.

This clone was picked up one time. V is TRBV11-1 and J is TRBJ1-1; 8 bases line up with TRBD1. Germline CDR1 SGHAT, CDR2 FQDESV (reference sequence). The trim removed 5 bases at V and 6 bases at J, leaving 8 bases unmatched. This CDR3 is 14 amino acids long. The CDR3 protein is CASSRRLTGAEAFF. The DNA for the CDR3 is TGTGCCAGCAGCCGAAGATTGACAGGGGCTGAAGCTTTCTTT. The whole variable domain, remainder taken from reference TRBV11-1 and TRBJ1-1, is EAEVAQSPRYKITEKSQAVAFWCDPISGHATLYWYRQILGQGPELLVQFQDESVVDDSQLPKDRFSAERLKGVDSTLKIQPAELGDSAMYLCASSRRLTGAEAFFGQGTRLTVV.